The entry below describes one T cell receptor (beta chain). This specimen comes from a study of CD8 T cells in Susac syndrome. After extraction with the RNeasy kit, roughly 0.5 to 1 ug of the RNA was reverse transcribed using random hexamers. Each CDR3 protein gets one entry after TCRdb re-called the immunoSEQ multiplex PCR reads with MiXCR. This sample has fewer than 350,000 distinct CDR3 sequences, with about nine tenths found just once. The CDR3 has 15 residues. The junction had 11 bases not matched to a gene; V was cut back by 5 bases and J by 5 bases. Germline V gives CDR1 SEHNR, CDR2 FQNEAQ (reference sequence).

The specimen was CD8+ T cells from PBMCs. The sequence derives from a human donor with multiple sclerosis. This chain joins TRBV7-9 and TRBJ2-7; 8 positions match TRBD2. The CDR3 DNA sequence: TGTGCCAGCAGCCTCACGGGGGGGTCGGTAAACGAGCAGTACTTC. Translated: CASSLTGGSVNEQYF.